This TCR beta chain was sequenced in a study of blood T cell repertoires in COVID-19. Background on the study: Spain, Italy and the United States supplied samples that represented acute and convalescent COVID-19.

Participant-given clinical history determined each cohort assignment. Cohort 3 donors counted as recovered after two negative PCRs, clearance, or resolved symptoms. Per the original methods: Estimated nucleated cell counts came from reference gene primer amplification. Clones were read by immunoSEQ multiplex PCR, and TCRdb kept only the in-frame ones, dropping some. The D gene and trimming were derived from the DNA, and the V and J assignments and clone size from that table. The sample lists about 250,000 clones, 85% to 90% occurring once. V lost 3 bases, J lost 3 bases, and 11 bases lay in between. This CDR3 is built from 14 residues. Per germline, CDR1 SGHTA and CDR2 FQGNSA.

This chain uses TRBV7-2 with TRBJ1-1; D might be TRBD1 (5 bases). Sequencing input: PBMCs or T cells enriched from blood (not recorded which). This TCR derives from a man aged 40-49 years who had recovered from COVID-19. The CDR3 sequence: CASSFGAGDTEAFF. CDR3 in DNA: TGTGCCAGCAGCTTTGGAGCGGGGGACACTGAAGCTTTCTTT. Full variable domain (missing parts from reference TRBV7-2 and TRBJ1-1): GAGVSQSPSNKVTEKGKDVELRCDPISGHTALYWYRQSLGQGLEFLIYFQGNSAPDKSGLPSDRFSAERTGGSVSTLTIQRTQQEDSAVYLCASSFGAGDTEAFFGQGTRLTVV.